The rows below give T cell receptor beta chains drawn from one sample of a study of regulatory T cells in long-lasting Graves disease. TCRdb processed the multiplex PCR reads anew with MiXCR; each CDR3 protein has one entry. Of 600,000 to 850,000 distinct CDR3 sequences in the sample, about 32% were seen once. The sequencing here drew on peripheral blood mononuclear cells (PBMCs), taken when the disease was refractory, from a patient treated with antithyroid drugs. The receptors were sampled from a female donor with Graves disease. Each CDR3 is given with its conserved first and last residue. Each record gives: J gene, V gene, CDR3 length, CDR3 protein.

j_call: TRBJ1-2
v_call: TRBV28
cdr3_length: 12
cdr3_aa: CASSLKGHGYTF

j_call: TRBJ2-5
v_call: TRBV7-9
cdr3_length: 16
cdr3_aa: CASSSAGGPGIETQYF

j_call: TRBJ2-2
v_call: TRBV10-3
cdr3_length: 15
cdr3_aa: CAISDFDGPRGELFF

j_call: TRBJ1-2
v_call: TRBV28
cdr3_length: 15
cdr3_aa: CASRSRWTGTRGYTF

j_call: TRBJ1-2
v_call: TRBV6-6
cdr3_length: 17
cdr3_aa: CASSYSGRGRDNYGYTF

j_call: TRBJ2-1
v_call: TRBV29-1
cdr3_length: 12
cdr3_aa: CSQGTGVGEQFF

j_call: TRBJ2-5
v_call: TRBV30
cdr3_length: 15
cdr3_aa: CAWTGIPDRGETQYF

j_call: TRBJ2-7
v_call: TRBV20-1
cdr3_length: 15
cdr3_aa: CSARKSGTGTNEQYF

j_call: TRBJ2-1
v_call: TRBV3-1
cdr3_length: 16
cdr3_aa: CASSQEEREGRYEQFF

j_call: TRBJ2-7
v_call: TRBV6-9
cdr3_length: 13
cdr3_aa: CASSLDGGYEQYF

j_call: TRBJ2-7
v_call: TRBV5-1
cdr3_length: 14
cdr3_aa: CASRAGTTSLEQYF

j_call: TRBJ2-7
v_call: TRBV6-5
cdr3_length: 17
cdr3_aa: CASSYRLAGEVRYEQYF

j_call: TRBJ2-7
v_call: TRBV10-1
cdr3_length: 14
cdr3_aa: CASSEGSGAYEQYF

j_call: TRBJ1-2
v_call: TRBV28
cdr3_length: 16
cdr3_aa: CASSLAAGKFKYGYTF

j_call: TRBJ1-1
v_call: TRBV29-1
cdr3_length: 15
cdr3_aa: CSTSRDTRMNTEAFF

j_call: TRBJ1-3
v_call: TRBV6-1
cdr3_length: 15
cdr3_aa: CASTLTVSSGNTIYF

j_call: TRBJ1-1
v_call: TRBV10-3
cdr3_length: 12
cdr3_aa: CAIGTAGAEAFF

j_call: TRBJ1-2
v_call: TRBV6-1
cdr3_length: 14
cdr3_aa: CASSTPSGAGGYTF

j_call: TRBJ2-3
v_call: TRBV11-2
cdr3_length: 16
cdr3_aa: CASSPRAGAPGDTQYF

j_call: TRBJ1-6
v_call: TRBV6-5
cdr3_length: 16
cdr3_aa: CASSYSPPRGNSPLHF

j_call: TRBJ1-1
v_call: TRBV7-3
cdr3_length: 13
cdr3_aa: CASSFDGGTEAFF

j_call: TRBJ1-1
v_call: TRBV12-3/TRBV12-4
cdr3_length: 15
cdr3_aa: CASNLDTRVRTEAFF

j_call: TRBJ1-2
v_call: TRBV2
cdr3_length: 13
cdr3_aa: CASSEFGGRGYTF

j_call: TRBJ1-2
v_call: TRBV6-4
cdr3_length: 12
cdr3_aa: CASSDANYGYTF

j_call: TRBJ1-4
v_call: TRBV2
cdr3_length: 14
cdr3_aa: CASSDIQLNEKLFF

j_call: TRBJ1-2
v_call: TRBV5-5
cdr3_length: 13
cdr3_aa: CASSLDISFGYTF

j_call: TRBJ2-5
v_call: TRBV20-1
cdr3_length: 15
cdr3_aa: CSARPWGPVQKTQYF

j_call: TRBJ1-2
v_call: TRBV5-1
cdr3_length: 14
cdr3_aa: CASSLEGQVYGYTF

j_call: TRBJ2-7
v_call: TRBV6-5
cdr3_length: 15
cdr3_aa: CASSYVQGAGYEQYF

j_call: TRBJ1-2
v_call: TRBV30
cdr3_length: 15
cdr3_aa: CAWSLFGRTNYGYTF

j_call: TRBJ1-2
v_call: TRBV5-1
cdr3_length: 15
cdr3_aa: CASTEGDRGNYGYTF

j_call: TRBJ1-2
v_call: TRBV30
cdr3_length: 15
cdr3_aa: CAWSILRGNLYGYTF

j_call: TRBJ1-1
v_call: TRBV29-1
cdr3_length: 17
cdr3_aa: CSGSSLGRGHWDTEAFF

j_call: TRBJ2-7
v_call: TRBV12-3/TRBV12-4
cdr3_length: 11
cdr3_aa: CASSVGWEQYF

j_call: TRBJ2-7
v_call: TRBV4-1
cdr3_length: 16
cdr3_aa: CASSQDREGPFYEQYF

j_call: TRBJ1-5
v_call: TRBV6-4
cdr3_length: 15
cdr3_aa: CASGTGTQGGQPQHF

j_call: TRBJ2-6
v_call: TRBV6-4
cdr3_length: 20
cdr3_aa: CASSYGPFPGLGAGANVLTF

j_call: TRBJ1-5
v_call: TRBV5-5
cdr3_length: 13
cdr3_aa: CASNSRRNQPQHF

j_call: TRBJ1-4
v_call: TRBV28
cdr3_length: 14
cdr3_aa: CASSLTGLNEKLFF

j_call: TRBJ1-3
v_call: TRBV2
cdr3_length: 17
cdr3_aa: CASSHDRNRFQRNTIYF

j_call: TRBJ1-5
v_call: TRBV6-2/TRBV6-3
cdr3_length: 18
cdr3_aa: CASSYSSFGDRAGQPQHF